One T cell receptor beta chain is described in this entry. Its antigen is not identified. The data derive from a study of graft-versus-host responses after intestinal transplantation. Study-wide points: Peak levels of circulating GvH clones tracked with early post-transplant HvG declines. Present in recipient marrow, GvH clones included some that appeared first in ileum or blood.

TCRdb keeps only in-frame clones here, not all; method: immunoSEQ multiplex PCR. Found here are around 90,000 clones, about 95% of them singletons; the top ten hold approximately 0.19%. The V gene end was trimmed by 3 bases and the J gene end by 5 bases; junction bases not matched to a gene: 5. There are 14 residues in the CDR3. Germline loops: CDR1 MNHEY, CDR2 SMNVEV (reference sequence). Here the sequenced sample was unstimulated CD4+ T cells sorted from spleen or lymph node cells, taken before transplant. The rearrangement uses TRBV27 and TRBJ2-7, with TRBD1 matching 9 bases. The receptor comes from a human donor who was the organ donor for an intestinal transplant. The CDR3 region has the DNA TGTGCCAGCAGTTTCACGGACAGGGGAGACGAGCAGTACTTC. This sequence encodes CASSFTDRGDEQYF.